This TCR beta chain was retrieved from a study of vaccination and CD4 T cells after COVID-19. Study-wide background: The stimulus for the cells was overlapping spike peptides derived from SARS-CoV-2, HCoV-NL63, HCoV-OC43 and HCoV-229E. Culture controls were given either a CEFX pool, an HIV-1 Nef pool, or no peptide.

Note on this clonotype: Its antigen remains unknown.

The CDR3 runs 17 residues. The V and J ends lost 3 bases and 1 base respectively, with 17 bases between them. Treatment denoted: approximately nine-day PBMC culture with coronavirus spike peptide pools or control peptides (ViraFEST assay). Whole-study findings and limits: Researchers report that 304 of 307 vaccine-specific clones in convalescent patients proved spike mono-reactive. Clonotypes reactive to SARS-CoV-2 had a median that went up from roughly 21 to 40, but not significantly.

Cultured CD4+ T-cell DNA underwent Oncomine TCR Beta short-read sequencing. MiXCR, run by TCRdb on the PCR reads, gives a single entry per CDR3 protein. The sample carries about 12,000 distinct CDR3 sequences, 20% recorded once. The chain links TRBV12-3 or TRBV12-4 to TRBJ2-3; D is unresolved. This TCR was recovered from a human donor who received a COVID-19 vaccine. The specimen was CD4+ T cells from blood, cultured in vitro, collected before SARS-CoV-2 vaccination. CDR3 protein: CASSFYWIGMGTDTQYF. CDR3 coding DNA: TGTGCCAGCAGTTTTTATTGGATAGGGATGGGCACAGATACGCAGTATTTT.